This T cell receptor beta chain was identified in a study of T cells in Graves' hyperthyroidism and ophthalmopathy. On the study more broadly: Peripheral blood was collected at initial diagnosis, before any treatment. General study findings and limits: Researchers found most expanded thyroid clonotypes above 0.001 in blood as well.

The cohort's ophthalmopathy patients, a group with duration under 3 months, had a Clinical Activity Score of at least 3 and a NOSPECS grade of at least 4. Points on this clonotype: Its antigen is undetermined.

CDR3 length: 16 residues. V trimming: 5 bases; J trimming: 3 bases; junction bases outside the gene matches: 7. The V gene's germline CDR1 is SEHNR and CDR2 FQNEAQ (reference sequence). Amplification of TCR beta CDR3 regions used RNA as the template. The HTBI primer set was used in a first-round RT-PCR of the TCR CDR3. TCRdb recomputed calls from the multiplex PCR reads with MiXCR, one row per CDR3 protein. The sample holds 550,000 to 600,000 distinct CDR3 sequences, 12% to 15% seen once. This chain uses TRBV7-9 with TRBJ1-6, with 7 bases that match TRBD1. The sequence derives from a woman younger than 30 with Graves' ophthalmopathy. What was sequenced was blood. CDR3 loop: CASSRQGGNYNSPLHF. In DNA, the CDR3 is TGTGCCAGCAGCCGACAGGGTGGAAACTATAATTCACCCCTCCACTTT. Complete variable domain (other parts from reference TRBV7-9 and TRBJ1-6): DTGVSQNPRHKITKRGQNVTFRCDPISEHNRLYWYRQTLGQGPEFLTYFQNEAQLEKSRLLSDRFSAERPKGSFSTLEIQRTEQGDSAMYLCASSRQGGNYNSPLHFGNGTRLTVT.